What follows are 27 T cell receptor beta chains derived from one specimen sequenced in a study of T-cell memory formation after mild COVID-19. TCRdb re-called the 5' RACE reads through MiXCR, storing one row per CDR3 protein. The table has 550,000 to 600,000 distinct CDR3 sequences, about a fifth seen once. The sample consisted of PBMCs or a T cell subset sorted from them (not recorded which). The receptors here all came from an adult woman who had mild COVID-19 (a few samples of this study predate the infection). Cell type and time point are not known.

This clonotype occurred a few times. The gene calls are TRBV24-1 and TRBJ2-3, with a weak D call TRBD2 (6 bases). From germline, CDR1 is KGHDR and CDR2 SFDVKD. The ends were cut back, 1 base at V and 2 bases at J, with 12 bases in the middle. The CDR3 consists of 16 residues. CDR3 region: CATSDFGRGYTDTQYF. DNA for the CDR3: TGTGCCACCAGTGATTTCGGGCGGGGCTACACAGATACGCAGTATTTT.

The rearrangement joins TRBV7-8 to TRBJ1-1, with D unresolved. The CDR3 has 14 residues. Germline V gives CDR1 SGHVS, CDR2 FQNEAQ. V was shortened by 1 base and J by 10 bases, with 16 bases between the two germline ends. Here the CDR3 DNA reads TGTGCCAGCAGCTTAGACCCGGGCAGACCGGGAGCTTTCTTT. Encoded protein: CASSLDPGRPGAFF.

The table lists this clonotype with a few counts. The V gene is TRBV5-1, the J gene TRBJ2-5; TRBD1 agrees at 8 bases. This CDR3 is 15 amino acids long. V lost 4 bases, J lost 3 bases, and 8 bases stayed unmatched. CDR1 and CDR2 (germline): SGHRS, YFSETQ. As DNA, the CDR3 is TGCGCCAGCAGCCCCCAGGACAGGGTTGAAGAGACCCAGTACTTC. As protein: CASSPQDRVEETQYF. The full variable domain, completed using reference TRBV5-1 and TRBJ2-5, is KAGVTQTPRYLIKTRGQQVTLSCSPISGHRSVSWYQQTPGQGLQFLFEYFSETQRNKGNFPGRFSGRQFSNSRSEMNVSTLELGDSALYLCASSPQDRVEETQYFGPGTRLLVL.

This clonotype was detected ten times or more. The rearrangement joins TRBV10-3 to TRBJ2-1; 9 positions agree with TRBD1. The V gene end was trimmed by 6 bases and the J gene end by 8 bases; junction bases not matched to a gene: 5. The CDR3 covers 13 residues. CDR1 and CDR2 (germline): ENHRY, SYGVKD. This CDR3 is CAIRTDRGDEQFF. CDR3 bases: TGTGCCATCAGGACGGACAGGGGCGATGAGCAGTTCTTC.

This clonotype was seen a handful of times. The chain has TRBV5-1 and TRBJ1-5; 8 bases line up with TRBD1. This CDR3 region has 14 residues. Germline V gives CDR1 SGHRS, CDR2 YFSETQ. J was trimmed by 8 bases and V by 4 bases; bases with no gene match: 8. The CDR3 region is CASSRTGRGEPQHF. The CDR3 region has the DNA TGCGCCAGCAGCCGGACAGGGCGGGGGGAGCCCCAGCATTTT. Full variable domain (missing parts from reference TRBV5-1 and TRBJ1-5): KAGVTQTPRYLIKTRGQQVTLSCSPISGHRSVSWYQQTPGQGLQFLFEYFSETQRNKGNFPGRFSGRQFSNSRSEMNVSTLELGDSALYLCASSRTGRGEPQHFGDGTRLSIL.

The rearrangement links TRBV5-1 to TRBJ2-5; D assignment may be TRBD1 or TRBD2 (6 bases each). In germline, CDR1 is SGHRS, CDR2 YFSETQ. V lost 1 base and J 5 bases, leaving 18 bases between the germline ends. This CDR3 has 16 amino acids. The DNA for the CDR3 is TGCGCCAGCAGCTTGAAGGGCGGGACATCGTTTGAGACCCAGTACTTC. This translates into CASSLKGGTSFETQYF.

This clonotype was counted only a few times. The chain has TRBV7-2 and TRBJ1-1; 8 bases line up with TRBD1. The germline V gene encodes CDR1 SGHTA and CDR2 FQGNSA. V was clipped by 5 bases and J by 4 bases; unmatched bases: 6. The CDR3 sequence is 14 residues long. This CDR3 reads CASSPMGTGTEAFF. Written as DNA, the CDR3 is TGTGCCAGCAGCCCCATGGGGACAGGCACTGAAGCTTTCTTT.

This clonotype has just a few counts. This sequence joins TRBV9 and TRBJ2-1; D is perhaps TRBD1 (6 bases). Germline V CDR1 and CDR2: SGDLS, YYNGEE. The V gene lost 1 base and the J gene lost 4 bases, with 15 bases spanning the gap. The CDR3 loop spans 16 amino acids. The CDR3 is CASSVTTGLNYNEQFF. As DNA, the CDR3 is TGTGCCAGCAGCGTAACAACAGGGCTAAATTACAATGAGCAGTTCTTC.

This clonotype has more than one count but fewer than ten. The V gene is TRBV4-2, the J gene TRBJ2-4, with D unresolved. This CDR3 has 17 residues. The V end was cut by 0 bases, the J end by 1 base, with 13 bases between. Germline assignment: CDR1 LGHNA and CDR2 YNFKEQ. The CDR3 DNA is TGTGCCAGCAGCCAAGACGAAGTAGTCGGGGCCAAAAACATTCAGTACTTC. Protein: CASSQDEVVGAKNIQYF.

This chain uses TRBV30 with TRBJ2-4, with no clear D. The CDR3 is 12 amino acids. Germline CDR1 GTSNPN, CDR2 SVGIG (reference sequence). Between the trimmed V and J ends, which lost 6 bases and 0 bases, there was a span of 6 bases. The CDR3 here is CACTRAKNIQYF. Written as DNA, the CDR3 is TGTGCCTGTACCCGAGCCAAAAACATTCAGTACTTC.

This clonotype was observed a few times. The V and J genes are TRBV11-2 and TRBJ2-1, with D possibly being TRBD1 (6 bases). The V gene's germline CDR1 is SGHAT and CDR2 FQNNGV. CDR3 length equals 15 residues. Deletions cut 0 bases from V and 12 bases from J, with 18 bases between. For the CDR3, the DNA is TGTGCCAGCAGCTTAGATCTCCCTACAGGGTCTCGGCAGTTCTTC. It yields the protein CASSLDLPTGSRQFF. The variable domain in full, completed from reference TRBV11-2 and TRBJ2-1, reads EAGVAQSPRYKIIEKRQSVAFWCNPISGHATLYWYQQILGQGPKLLIQFQNNGVVDDSQLPKDRFSAERLKGVDSTLKIQPAKLEDSAVYLCASSLDLPTGSRQFFGPGTRLTVL.

This clonotype was counted a few times. The V gene is TRBV12-3 or TRBV12-4, the J gene TRBJ2-1; 8 bases map to TRBD2. With 3 bases clipped from V and 7 bases from J, the junction kept 5 bases outside the gene matches. The CDR3 has 14 amino acids. DNA of the CDR3: TGTGCCAGCAGTTTCTTCGGGGGGGAGAATGAGCAGTTCTTC. Translating gives CASSFFGGENEQFF.

The chain couples TRBV27 to TRBJ2-7; possibly TRBD2 for D (6 bases). V was pared by 6 bases and J by 3 bases, with 15 bases between. Germline CDR1 and CDR2: MNHEY and SMNVEV (reference sequence). CDR3 size: 14 residues. This CDR3 is CASRSLRDFYEQYF. The CDR3 nucleotides are TGTGCCAGCAGGTCTCTCCGGGACTTCTACGAGCAGTACTTC.

Only one count was recorded for this clonotype. This chain links TRBV7-2 with TRBJ2-3, with D perhaps given as TRBD1 or TRBD2 (6 bases each). This CDR3 is built from 16 residues. V shed 5 bases and J shed 5 bases, with 20 bases lying between them. CDR1 is SGHTA and CDR2 is FQGNSA in the germline V gene. The CDR3 spells CASSLWGAGFLDTQYF. The DNA for the CDR3 is TGTGCCAGCAGCCTCTGGGGGGCGGGGTTTCTAGATACGCAGTATTTT.

The chain joins TRBV23-1 to TRBJ2-6; TRBD1 matches at 9 bases. TRBV23-1 is identified as an open reading frame with a role that is uncertain. The trim removed 7 bases at V and 3 bases at J, leaving 13 bases unmatched. The CDR3 runs to 18 residues. The DNA of the CDR3 is TGCGCCAGCAAGCTACCGGGACAGGGAAAAAGTGGGGCCAACGTCCTGACTTTC. Amino acid sequence: CASKLPGQGKSGANVLTF.

The chain couples TRBV20-1 to TRBJ2-7; D ambiguous. The CDR3 runs 12 residues. The ends were cut back, 3 bases at V and 2 bases at J, with 8 bases in the middle. Germline V gene sequence: CDR1 DFQATT, CDR2 SNEGSKA (reference sequence). CDR3 residues: CSARGVTYEQYF. CDR3 sequence (DNA): TGCAGTGCTAGGGGTGTGACCTACGAGCAGTACTTC.

The chain couples TRBV6-2 or TRBV6-3 to TRBJ1-5; D unresolved. Trimming removed 2 bases from V and 10 bases from J, with 9 bases in between. Germline V gives CDR1 MNHEY, CDR2 SVGEGT. The CDR3 contains 12 residues. CDR3 DNA sequence: TGTGCCAGCAGTTACGCGAGACACCCCCAGCATTTT. This translates into CASSYARHPQHF.

The gene calls are TRBV10-3 and TRBJ2-7; D unresolved. Per germline, CDR1 ENHRY and CDR2 SYGVKD. CDR3 length: 12 residues. V shed 3 bases and J shed 6 bases, with 9 bases lying between them. CDR3 coding DNA: TGTGCCATCAGTGAAACCTCCCCCGAGCAGTACTTC. Translated: CAISETSPEQYF.

In its sample, this clonotype was seen a few times. The chain uses TRBV5-6 and TRBJ2-3; no clear D gene. Trimming shortened V by 2 bases and J by 1 base, and 8 bases separated the two germline ends. Germline-derived CDR1 and CDR2 are SGHDT and YYEEEE. The CDR3 spans 14 residues. The CDR3 DNA sequence: TGTGCCAGCAGCTTCGGACCCCGCACAGATACGCAGTATTTT. Translated, it gives CASSFGPRTDTQYF.

The chain has TRBV19 and TRBJ2-1; D is undetermined. The CDR3 is 12 residues long. In germline, CDR1 is LNHDA, CDR2 SQIVND (reference sequence). The V and J ends lost 4 bases and 3 bases respectively, with 4 bases between them. CDR3 nucleotide sequence: TGTGCCAGTAGTAGACACTACAATGAGCAGTTCTTC. Its protein product is CASSRHYNEQFF.

The rearrangement links TRBV12-3 or TRBV12-4 to TRBJ1-1, with 7 bases lining up with TRBD1. Trimming removed 7 bases from V and 4 bases from J; junction bases left unmatched: 12. The CDR3 has 15 residues. CDR3 nucleotide sequence: TGTGCCAGCACCACGGGCGGCGGGACAGCCACTGAAGCTTTCTTT. Protein sequence: CASTTGGGTATEAFF.

The genes are TRBV7-2 and TRBJ1-5, with D possibly TRBD1 on 5 matching bases. V lost 1 base, J lost 0 bases, and 10 bases lay in between. Germline V gene lookup returns CDR1 SGHTA and CDR2 FQGNSA. The CDR3 has 16 residues. CDR3 coding DNA: TGTGCCAGCAGCTTAGGGGGGGGGTATAGCAATCAGCCCCAGCATTTT. Its translation is CASSLGGGYSNQPQHF.

J is TRBJ1-1 and V is TRBV7-9, with 8 bases fitting TRBD1. Germline V lookup: CDR1 SEHNR, CDR2 FQNEAQ (reference sequence). The CDR3 consists of 15 residues. V trimming: 5 bases; J trimming: 2 bases; junction bases outside the gene matches: 7. CDR3 region: CASSQRQGKNTEAFF. CDR3 bases: TGTGCCAGCAGCCAGAGACAGGGGAAAAACACTGAAGCTTTCTTT.

The table lists this clonotype with many counts. The rearrangement joins TRBV12-3 or TRBV12-4 to TRBJ2-1; D is possibly TRBD2 (5 bases). The germline V and J ends were trimmed by 5 bases and 10 bases, with 15 bases remaining between them. The CDR3 loop spans 13 amino acids. The CDR3 coding sequence is TGTGCCAGCAGTCCTTTGTCCCCGGGGGAGCAGTTCTTC. Its protein is CASSPLSPGEQFF.

The gene calls are TRBV20-1 and TRBJ2-3; 10 bases fit TRBD2. Germline CDR1 DFQATT, CDR2 SNEGSKA (reference sequence). V dropped 3 bases and J dropped 6; count of bases not matched to a gene: 12. CDR3 length: 16 residues. In nucleotides, the CDR3 is TGCAGTGCTAGTAGAAGCTTAAGCGGGGGGGCGGATACGCAGTATTTT. Protein sequence: CSASRSLSGGADTQYF.

This clonotype appeared a few times. The rearrangement links TRBV4-2 to TRBJ2-7; D is perhaps TRBD2 (5 bases). The CDR3 consists of 13 residues. The germline gives CDR1 LGHNA, CDR2 YNFKEQ. Trimming removed 4 bases at V and 3 bases at J, with 10 bases between. CDR3 coding DNA: TGTGCCAGCAGCCCAGCCCGGGACTACGAGCAGTACTTC. As protein: CASSPARDYEQYF.

This clonotype appeared a few times. The CDR3 loop is CASSGDLTEKLFF. CDR3 bases: TGCGCCAGCAGCGGGGACCTGACTGAAAAACTGTTTTTT. The chain couples TRBV5-1 to TRBJ1-4, with D maybe TRBD1 (5 bases). In germline, CDR1 is SGHRS, CDR2 YFSETQ. The CDR3 loop spans 13 amino acids. V shed 4 bases and J shed 7 bases, with 11 bases lying between them.